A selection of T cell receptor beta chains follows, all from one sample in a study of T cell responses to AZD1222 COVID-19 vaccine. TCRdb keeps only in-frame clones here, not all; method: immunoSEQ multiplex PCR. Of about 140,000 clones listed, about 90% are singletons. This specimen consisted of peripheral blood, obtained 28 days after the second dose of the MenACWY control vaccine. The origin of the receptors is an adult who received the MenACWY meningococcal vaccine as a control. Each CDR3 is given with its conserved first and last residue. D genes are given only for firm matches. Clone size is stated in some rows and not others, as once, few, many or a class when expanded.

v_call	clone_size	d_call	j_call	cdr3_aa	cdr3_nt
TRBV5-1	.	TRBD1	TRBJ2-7	CASSSGQGWHEQYF	TGCGCCAGCAGCTCGGGACAGGGGTGGCACGAGCAGTACTTC
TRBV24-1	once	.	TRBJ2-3	CATSGASVDTQYF	TGTGCCACCAGCGGGGCCTCAGTAGATACGCAGTATTTT
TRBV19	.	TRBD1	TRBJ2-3	CASSIDRGGRTDTQYF	TGTGCCAGTAGTATTGATCGAGGGGGCCGCACAGATACGCAGTATTTT
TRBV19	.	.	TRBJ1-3	CASSIGSSTGNTIYF	TGTGCCAGTAGTATTGGCAGCAGTACTGGAAACACCATATATTTT
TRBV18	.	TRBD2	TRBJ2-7	CASSPSSGREEQYF	TGTGCCAGCTCACCTTCCTCGGGGCGGGAGGAGCAGTACTTC
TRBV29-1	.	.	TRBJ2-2	CSGGTSNTGELFF	TGCAGCGGGGGGACTTCGAACACCGGGGAGCTGTTTTTT
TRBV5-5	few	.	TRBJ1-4	CASSLTRFHEKLFF	TGTGCCAGCAGCTTGACACGGTTTCATGAAAAACTGTTTTTT
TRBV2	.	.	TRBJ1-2	CASSETGKNYGYTF	TGTGCCAGCAGTGAAACAGGGAAGAACTATGGCTACACCTTC
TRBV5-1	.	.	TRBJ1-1	CASSWTANTEAFF	TGCGCCAGCAGCTGGACGGCGAACACTGAAGCTTTCTTT
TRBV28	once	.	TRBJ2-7	CASTGFGSSYEQYF	TGTGCCAGCACAGGGTTCGGGAGCTCCTACGAGCAGTACTTC
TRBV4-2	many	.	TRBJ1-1	CASSPLEEGSMNTEAFF	TGTGCCAGCAGCCCCCTCGAGGAAGGGTCGATGAACACTGAAGCTTTCTTT
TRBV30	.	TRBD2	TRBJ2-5	CAWSLLAGGPGETQYF	TGTGCCTGGAGTCTTCTAGCGGGGGGGCCGGGAGAGACCCAGTACTTC
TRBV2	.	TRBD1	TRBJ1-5	CASSARGDEQPQHF	TGTGCCAGCAGTGCCAGGGGGGATGAACAGCCCCAGCATTTT
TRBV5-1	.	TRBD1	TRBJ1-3	CASRPETGTSTIYF	TGCGCCAGCAGGCCGGAGACAGGGACTAGCACCATATATTTT
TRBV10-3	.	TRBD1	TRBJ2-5	CAAQGQGVQETQYF	TGTGCCGCCCAGGGACAGGGGGTCCAAGAGACCCAGTACTTC
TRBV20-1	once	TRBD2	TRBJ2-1	CSASNPAGVGEQFF	TGCAGTGCTAGTAACCCAGCGGGAGTAGGAGAGCAGTTCTTC